One and the same sample provided the 18 T cell receptor beta chains below, sequenced in a study of CD8 T cells in ankylosing spondylitis. TCRdb reprocessed the 5' RACE reads with MiXCR, giving one entry per CDR3 protein. This sample yields roughly 230,000 distinct CDR3 sequences, of which about 20% are seen a single time; under 40% belongs to the top ten. Material: blood, either unsorted or a sorted T cell fraction (not recorded which). These receptors originate from a male donor with ankylosing spondylitis or in good health (not recorded which).

CDR3 loop: CASSHYRGPPDGANVLTF. The CDR3 DNA is TGCGCCAGCAGCCATTACAGGGGGCCCCCTGATGGGGCCAACGTCCTGACTTTC. The chain is built from TRBV4-3 and TRBJ2-6; 9 bases map to TRBD1. CDR1 is LGHNA and CDR2 is YSLEER in the germline V gene. Trimming took 3 bases from V and 3 from J; bases not matched to a gene: 9. This CDR3 has 18 residues.

This chain connects TRBV20-1 to TRBJ2-7; 8 positions agree with TRBD2. The germline CDR1 and CDR2 sequences are DFQATT and SNEGSKA (reference sequence). The V gene end was trimmed by 0 bases and the J gene end by 4 bases; junction bases not matched to a gene: 11. The CDR3 has 16 amino acids. CDR3 bases: TGCAGTGCTAGAGATTTTAATTCGGGAGGGCCTTACGAGCAGTACTTC. Protein product: CSARDFNSGGPYEQYF.

This clonotype has ten or more counts. The V and J genes are TRBV29-1 and TRBJ2-7, with 7 bases matching TRBD2. The germline gives CDR1 SQVTM, CDR2 ANQGSEA. The CDR3 contains 15 residues. V dropped 1 base and J dropped 0; count of bases not matched to a gene: 6. As DNA, the CDR3 is TGCAGCGTTGAAGGTGGATGGGAGGGCTCCTACGAGCAGTACTTC. This translates into CSVEGGWEGSYEQYF.

This clonotype has only a few counts. The J gene is TRBJ1-5, the V gene TRBV7-9, with D possibly TRBD1 on 5 matching bases. Germline V CDR1 and CDR2: SEHNR, FQNEAQ (reference sequence). V was trimmed by 5 bases and J by 0 bases, leaving 8 bases between them. This CDR3 spans 14 amino acids. The CDR3 region has the DNA TGTGCCAGCAGCACCCAGGGTAGCAATCAGCCCCAGCATTTT. It codes for CASSTQGSNQPQHF. Full variable domain (outside the CDR3, taken from reference TRBV7-9 and TRBJ1-5): DTGVSQNPRHKITKRGQNVTFRCDPISEHNRLYWYRQTLGQGPEFLTYFQNEAQLEKSRLLSDRFSAERPKGSFSTLEIQRTEQGDSAMYLCASSTQGSNQPQHFGDGTRLSIL.

The table lists this clonotype with a few counts. The V and J genes are TRBV27 and TRBJ2-1; D is ambiguous. V lost 4 bases, J lost 5 bases, and 9 bases lay in between. Germline CDR1 is MNHEY and CDR2 is SMNVEV (reference sequence). This CDR3 is built from 13 residues. CDR3: CASSSGRNNEQFF. The CDR3 DNA sequence: TGTGCCAGCAGTTCCGGGCGTAACAATGAGCAGTTCTTC.

The chain joins TRBV20-1 to TRBJ2-7; 11 bases agree with TRBD2. CDR1 is DFQATT and CDR2 is SNEGSKA in the germline V gene (reference sequence). The CDR3 has 18 amino acids. The V segment lost 5 bases and the J segment 0 bases; nucleotides outside the gene matches: 15. CDR3 DNA sequence: TGCAGTGCTCGCCATACTAGCGGGAGATTCCCTAGCTCCTACGAGCAGTACTTC. Its protein product is CSARHTSGRFPSSYEQYF.

The chain couples TRBV7-9 to TRBJ1-5; D gene unclear. The length of the CDR3 is 13 residues. Germline-derived CDR1 and CDR2 are SEHNR and FQNEAQ (reference sequence). Trimming removed 3 bases at V and 5 bases at J, with 8 bases between. CDR3 bases: TGTGCCAGCAGCTTGGAGCACGATCAGCCCCAGCATTTT. Protein sequence: CASSLEHDQPQHF.

This chain connects TRBV5-1 to TRBJ2-7; D may be TRBD1 or TRBD2 (5 bases each). The CDR3 has 16 amino acids. Germline V gene lookup returns CDR1 SGHRS and CDR2 YFSETQ. The germline V and J ends were trimmed by 0 bases and 1 base, with 14 bases remaining between them. The CDR3 spells CASSLVLGAGSYEQYF. CDR3 coding DNA: TGCGCCAGCAGCTTGGTTCTCGGGGCAGGGTCCTACGAGCAGTACTTC.

This clonotype appeared a few times. The J gene is TRBJ2-1, the V gene TRBV29-1; no definite D call. Deletions cut 5 bases from V and 0 bases from J, with 8 bases between. In germline, CDR1 is SQVTM, CDR2 ANQGSEA. This CDR3 comprises 13 residues. The CDR3 reads CSVIQSSYNEQFF. The CDR3 DNA follows: TGCAGCGTTATTCAAAGCTCCTACAATGAGCAGTTCTTC.

This clonotype was detected a few times. This chain links TRBV7-2 with TRBJ1-1; tentative D call: TRBD1 (5 bases). The length of the CDR3 is 11 residues. Looked up from germline, CDR1 is SGHTA and CDR2 is FQGNSA. Trimming cost V 9 bases and J 1 base, with 6 bases left between them. CDR3 amino acids: CARGENTEAFF. In DNA, the CDR3 is TGTGCCAGGGGGGAGAACACTGAAGCTTTCTTT.

V usage is TRBV27 and J usage is TRBJ2-7; TRBD2 agrees at 10 bases. In germline, CDR1 is MNHEY, CDR2 SMNVEV (reference sequence). The CDR3 length is 15 residues. The V segment lost 4 bases and the J segment 5 bases; nucleotides outside the gene matches: 8. Here the CDR3 DNA reads TGTGCCAGCAGTTCCAATAGCGGGAGGCTCAACGAGCAGTACTTC. This translates into CASSSNSGRLNEQYF.

The sample holds many counts of this clonotype. The V call is TRBV7-6, the J call TRBJ1-1; TRBD1 might be the D (5 bases). Per germline, CDR1 SGHVS and CDR2 FNYEAQ. The CDR3 extends over 14 amino acids. The V end lost 6 bases, the J end lost 1 base, and 12 bases lay between the germline ends. CDR3 DNA: TGTGCCAGCAGAGGGCAGGGCTGGAACACTGAAGCTTTCTTT. Its translation is CASRGQGWNTEAFF.

V is TRBV6-5 and J is TRBJ2-2, with 9 bases lining up with TRBD1. This CDR3 spans 16 amino acids. J was trimmed by 2 bases and V by 2 bases; bases with no gene match: 3. The germline V gene has CDR1 MNHEY and CDR2 SVGAGI. In DNA form, the CDR3 reads TGTGCCAGCAGTTACCCGGGACAGGGTAACACCGGGGAGCTGTTTTTT. Translation gives CASSYPGQGNTGELFF.

This clonotype occurred many times. The rearrangement uses TRBV29-1 and TRBJ2-5, with 12 nucleotides matching TRBD2. Germline CDR1 reads SQVTM; CDR2 reads ANQGSEA. The CDR3 loop spans 14 amino acids. Germline trimming cut 7 bases from V and 2 bases from J; bases unmatched to any gene: 5. CDR3 DNA: TGCAGCGAGACTAGCGGGAGAACTCAAGAGACCCAGTACTTC. Its protein is CSETSGRTQETQYF.

This clonotype was observed a handful of times. CDR3 sequence reads: CSARSEAGGNTEAFF. In DNA form, the CDR3 reads TGCAGTGCTAGGTCTGAGGCAGGGGGGAACACTGAAGCTTTCTTT. The chain has TRBV20-1 and TRBJ1-1, with 7 bases identical to TRBD1. V dropped 3 bases and J dropped 1; count of bases not matched to a gene: 8. This CDR3 has 15 residues. The germline V gene encodes CDR1 DFQATT and CDR2 SNEGSKA (reference sequence).

This clonotype turned up a few times. The chain links TRBV27 to TRBJ2-3; D is possibly TRBD1 (6 bases). Trimming took 2 bases from V and 4 from J, leaving 13 bases between them. The CDR3 sequence is 15 residues long. CDR1 and CDR2 from the germline V gene are MNHEY and SMNVEV (reference sequence). CDR3 in DNA: TGTGCCAGCAGTTTAGAAGGGGGATTGGCAGATACGCAGTATTTT. Translating gives CASSLEGGLADTQYF.

With respect to this clonotype: Its ends do not fully match the called genes, so a read error is possible. This sequence joins TRBV6-5 and TRBJ2-1, with TRBD2 as a possible D gene (6 bases). The CDR3 totals 14 residues. CDR1 MNHEY and CDR2 SVGAGI come from the germline V gene. The CDR3: CASSYPLANNEQFF. The CDR3, as DNA: TGTGCCAGCAGTTACCCCCTAGCGAACAACGAGCAGTTCTTC.

This clonotype was observed a few times. This rearrangement joins TRBV4-1 to TRBJ2-7; D ambiguous. Germline V lookup: CDR1 MGHRA, CDR2 YSYEKL. V lost 0 bases and J 6 bases, leaving 15 bases between the germline ends. This CDR3 has 15 amino acids. CDR3 nucleotides: TGCGCCAGCAGCCAAGATCAATCCTTAGGGCGCGAGCAGTACTTC. Translation: CASSQDQSLGREQYF.